The 9 T cell receptor beta chains presented below share a single source sample, sequenced in a study of blood T cell repertoires in COVID-19. Using immunoSEQ multiplex PCR, the repertoire was profiled, and TCRdb retains in-frame clones only, with some absent. Seen here are approximately 180,000 clones, 85% observed once, and the top ten hold roughly 6%. Material: PBMCs or T cells enriched from blood (not recorded which). Receptors originate from a middle-aged man who had recovered from COVID-19.

The count of this clone is one. This CDR3 is CASSIRGAQGYTEAFF. CDR3 coding DNA: TGTGCCAGTAGTATAAGGGGTGCACAGGGTTACACTGAAGCTTTCTTT. This chain joins TRBV19 and TRBJ1-1, with D tentatively TRBD1 (6 bases). Germline CDR1 reads LNHDA; CDR2 reads SQIVND (reference sequence). The CDR3 totals 16 residues. The ends were cut back, 2 bases at V and 3 bases at J, with 16 bases in the middle.

The rearrangement uses TRBV7-2 and TRBJ2-1; possibly TRBD1 for D (6 bases). The germline V and J ends were trimmed by 5 bases and 4 bases, with 12 bases remaining between them. The CDR3 is 14 residues long. Germline CDR1 and CDR2: SGHTA and FQGNSA. CDR3 residues: CASSPPDRYNEQFF. In DNA, the CDR3 is TGTGCCAGCAGCCCACCGGACAGATACAATGAGCAGTTCTTC. Full variable domain (remainder filled in from reference TRBV7-2 and TRBJ2-1): GAGVSQSPSNKVTEKGKDVELRCDPISGHTALYWYRQSLGQGLEFLIYFQGNSAPDKSGLPSDRFSAERTGGSVSTLTIQRTQQEDSAVYLCASSPPDRYNEQFFGPGTRLTVL.

As concerns this clone: This may be a read error: a much more frequent sequence differs by one nucleotide. The same CDR3 arises from other DNA sequences in this sample as well. This chain joins TRBV5-4 and TRBJ1-1, with TRBD1 as a possible D gene (5 bases). Germline V lookup: CDR1 SGHNT, CDR2 YYREEE (reference sequence). With 4 bases removed from V and 1 base from J, the gap between germline ends came to 8 bases. The CDR3 spans 13 residues. CDR3 sequence reads: CASSLGGNTEAFF. The CDR3 DNA is TGTGCCAGCAGCCTCGGGGGGAACACTGAAGCTTTCTTT.

The V gene is TRBV5-1, the J gene TRBJ1-5; D gene uncertain. V was pared by 0 bases and J by 7 bases, with 11 bases between. CDR1 SGHRS and CDR2 YFSETQ come from the germline V gene. The CDR3 runs 14 residues. The CDR3 DNA is TGCGCCAGCAGCTTGGGAGGATTTGGCCAGCCCCAGCATTTT. This codes for CASSLGGFGQPQHF.

This clone was recorded once. This chain uses TRBV24-1 with TRBJ2-2; 8 bases fit TRBD1. This CDR3 contains 16 residues. CDR1 is KGHDR and CDR2 is SFDVKD in the germline V gene. Unmatched junction bases numbered 7, after V lost 3 bases and J lost 5 bases. CDR3 residues: CATSDRTGQVTGELFF. The CDR3 DNA is TGTGCCACCAGTGATCGGACAGGGCAGGTTACCGGGGAGCTGTTTTTT.

V and J are TRBV5-4 and TRBJ2-2; 7 positions match TRBD1. The V gene end was trimmed by 4 bases and the J gene end by 5 bases; junction bases not matched to a gene: 11. The germline V gene has CDR1 SGHNT and CDR2 YYREEE (reference sequence). The CDR3 sequence is 16 residues long. CDR3 DNA sequence: TGTGCCAGCAGCCCCTCGGACAGGCTTGTTACCGGGGAGCTGTTTTTT. This sequence encodes CASSPSDRLVTGELFF.

The chain employs TRBV9 and TRBJ2-2, with a weak D call TRBD1 (5 bases). The CDR3 contains 15 residues. CDR1 SGDLS and CDR2 YYNGEE come from the germline V gene. Trimming removed 0 bases at V and 4 bases at J, with 10 bases between. The CDR3 is CASSVEGFGTGELFF. The CDR3 DNA reads as TGTGCCAGCAGCGTAGAGGGGTTCGGCACCGGGGAGCTGTTTTTT.

This chain joins TRBV28 and TRBJ2-6, with 7 bases lining up with TRBD1. V was clipped by 4 bases and J by 1 base; unmatched bases: 13. The germline gives CDR1 MDHEN, CDR2 SYDVKM. The CDR3 length is 19 residues. The chain's CDR3 is CASSSKWTGIRSGANVLTF. DNA of the CDR3: TGTGCCAGCAGTTCAAAATGGACAGGAATTAGGTCTGGGGCCAACGTCCTGACTTTC.

This chain uses TRBV24-1 with TRBJ1-4; D not resolved. Trimming stripped 4 bases from V and 4 bases from J, with 9 bases between. The length of the CDR3 is 14 residues. Germline CDR1 and CDR2: KGHDR and SFDVKD. DNA of the CDR3: TGTGCCACCAGTGAAGCAGGCGTTAATGAAAAACTGTTTTTT. As protein: CATSEAGVNEKLFF.